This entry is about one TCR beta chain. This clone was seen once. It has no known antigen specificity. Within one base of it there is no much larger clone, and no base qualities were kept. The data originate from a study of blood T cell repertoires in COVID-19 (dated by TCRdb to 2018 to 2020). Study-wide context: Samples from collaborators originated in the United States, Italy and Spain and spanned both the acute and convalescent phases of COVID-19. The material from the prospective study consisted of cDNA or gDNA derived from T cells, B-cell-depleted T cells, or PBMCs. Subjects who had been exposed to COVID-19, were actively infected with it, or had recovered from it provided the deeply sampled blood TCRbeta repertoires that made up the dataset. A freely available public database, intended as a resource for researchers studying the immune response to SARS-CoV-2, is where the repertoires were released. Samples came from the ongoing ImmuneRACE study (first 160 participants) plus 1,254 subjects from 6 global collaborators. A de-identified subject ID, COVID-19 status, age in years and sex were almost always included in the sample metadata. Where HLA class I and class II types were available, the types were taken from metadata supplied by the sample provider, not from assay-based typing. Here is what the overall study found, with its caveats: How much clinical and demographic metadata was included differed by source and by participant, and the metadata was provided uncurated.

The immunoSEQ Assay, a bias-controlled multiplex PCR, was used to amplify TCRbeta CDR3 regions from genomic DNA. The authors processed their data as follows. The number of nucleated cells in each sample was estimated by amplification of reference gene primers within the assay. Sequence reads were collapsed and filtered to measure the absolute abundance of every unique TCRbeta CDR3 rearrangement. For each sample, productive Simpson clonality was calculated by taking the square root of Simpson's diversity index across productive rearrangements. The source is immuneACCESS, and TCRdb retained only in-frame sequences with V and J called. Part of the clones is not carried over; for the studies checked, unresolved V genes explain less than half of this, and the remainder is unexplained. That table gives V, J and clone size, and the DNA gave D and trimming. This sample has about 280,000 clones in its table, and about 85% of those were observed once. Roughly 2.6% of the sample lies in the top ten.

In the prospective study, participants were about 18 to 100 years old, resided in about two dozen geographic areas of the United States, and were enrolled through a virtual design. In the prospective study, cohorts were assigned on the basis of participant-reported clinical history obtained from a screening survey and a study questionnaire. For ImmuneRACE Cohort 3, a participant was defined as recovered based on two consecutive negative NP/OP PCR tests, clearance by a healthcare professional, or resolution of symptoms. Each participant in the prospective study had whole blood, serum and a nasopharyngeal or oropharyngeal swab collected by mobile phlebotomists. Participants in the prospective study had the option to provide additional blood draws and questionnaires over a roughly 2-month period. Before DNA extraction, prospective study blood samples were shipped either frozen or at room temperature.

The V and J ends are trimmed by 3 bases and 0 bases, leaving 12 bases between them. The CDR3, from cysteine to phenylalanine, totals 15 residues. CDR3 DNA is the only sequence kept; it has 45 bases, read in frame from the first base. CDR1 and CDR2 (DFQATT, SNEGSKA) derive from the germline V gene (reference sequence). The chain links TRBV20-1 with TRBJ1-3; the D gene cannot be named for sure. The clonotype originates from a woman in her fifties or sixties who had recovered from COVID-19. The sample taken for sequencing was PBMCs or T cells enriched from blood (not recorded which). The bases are TGCAGTGCTAGTGTTTTCATGAGCTCTGGAAACACCATATATTTT. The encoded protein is CSASVFMSSGNTIYF.